Below, 9 T cell receptor beta chains from the same sample are listed, as sequenced in a study of OX40 agonist ivuxolimab in advanced cancers. This table comes from immunoSEQ multiplex PCR, and its TCRdb copy is limited to in-frame clones, with some not included. This table holds roughly 50,000 clones, roughly 90% found once. This material consisted of CD4+ or CD8+ T cells sorted from blood, taken in a trial of the OX40 agonist ivuxolimab. Receptors were obtained from an adult with an advanced solid tumor such as melanoma, head and neck, liver or kidney cancer.

This chain connects TRBV2 to TRBJ1-5; D gene uncertain. This CDR3 comprises 14 residues. Trimming cost V 2 bases and J 4 bases, with 9 bases left between them. Germline V gives CDR1 SNHLY, CDR2 FYNNEI. CDR3: CASSEKTENQPQHF. CDR3 DNA: TGTGCCAGCAGTGAAAAGACGGAGAATCAGCCCCAGCATTTT.

This sequence joins TRBV29-1 and TRBJ1-2; 11 bases are a match to TRBD1. The V gene end was trimmed by 3 bases and the J gene end by 8 bases; junction bases not matched to a gene: 2. Germline V gene lookup returns CDR1 SQVTM and CDR2 ANQGSEA. This CDR3 has 12 amino acids. CDR3 nucleotide sequence: TGCAGCGTTGATCGGACAGGGGGCGGCTACACCTTC. Protein product: CSVDRTGGGYTF. The full variable domain, completed using reference TRBV29-1 and TRBJ1-2, is SAVISQKPSRDICQRGTSLTIQCQVDSQVTMMFWYRQQPGQSLTLIATANQGSEATYESGFVIDKFPISRPNLTFSTLTVSNMSPEDSSIYLCSVDRTGGGYTFGSGTRLTVV.

This clone has only one observation. The rearrangement links TRBV6-1 to TRBJ1-3; D uncertain. Per germline, CDR1 MNHNS and CDR2 SASEGT. Deletions cut 4 bases from V and 0 bases from J, with 10 bases between. The CDR3 sequence is 15 residues long. This chain's CDR3 is CASSVDGGSGNTIYF. The CDR3 DNA reads TGTGCCAGCAGTGTCGACGGCGGCTCTGGAAACACCATATATTTT.

The chain is built from TRBV6-1 and TRBJ2-7, with D possibly matching TRBD1 (5 bases). CDR1 is MNHNS and CDR2 is SASEGT in the germline V gene. V lost 1 base and J lost 8, with 6 bases in between. The CDR3 runs to 11 residues. The CDR3 sequence is CASSEGQKQYF. As DNA, the CDR3 is TGTGCCAGCAGTGAAGGACAGAAGCAGTACTTC.

This sequence joins TRBV7-9 and TRBJ1-6, with TRBD1 as a possible D gene (5 bases). V was clipped by 5 bases and J by 4 bases, with 9 bases between them. From germline, CDR1 is SEHNR and CDR2 FQNEAQ (reference sequence). CDR3 length equals 14 residues. The CDR3 loop is CASSQGGYNSPLHF. Here the CDR3 DNA reads TGTGCCAGCAGCCAGGGTGGTTATAATTCACCCCTCCACTTT.

This chain's CDR3 is CASSRQGLGNTEAFF. Written as DNA, the CDR3 is TGTGCCAGCAGCCGACAGGGGTTGGGGAACACTGAAGCTTTCTTT. V is TRBV7-9 and J is TRBJ1-1; TRBD1 agrees at 8 bases. Germline CDR1 reads SEHNR; CDR2 reads FQNEAQ (reference sequence). Losses at the gene ends were 5 bases for V and 1 base for J; bases not matched to a gene: 6. This CDR3 spans 15 amino acids.

A single count supports this clone. The rearrangement links TRBV30 to TRBJ2-6; D unresolved. This CDR3 is 17 amino acids long. Trimming cost V 3 bases and J 0 bases, with 15 bases left between them. From germline, CDR1 is GTSNPN and CDR2 SVGIG (reference sequence). CDR3 protein: CAWSGLRLPSGANVLTF. CDR3 sequence (DNA): TGTGCCTGGAGCGGCTTGCGCTTGCCCTCTGGGGCCAACGTCCTGACTTTC.

In this sample, this clone turned up a few times. The chain has TRBV15 and TRBJ2-5; D is unresolved. CDR1 LNHNV and CDR2 YYDKDF come from the germline V gene (reference sequence). This CDR3 has 16 amino acids. Trimming left V 0 bases short and J 0 bases short, with 11 bases between. CDR3 loop: CATSREVNPYQETQYF. In DNA form, the CDR3 reads TGTGCCACCAGCAGAGAGGTCAACCCTTACCAAGAGACCCAGTACTTC.

The V and J genes are TRBV5-4 and TRBJ2-7; possibly TRBD1 for D (6 bases). The CDR3 length is 14 residues. The V end was cut by 2 bases, the J end by 5 bases, with 14 bases between. Germline V gene data show CDR1 as SGHNT and CDR2 as YYREEE (reference sequence). The CDR3: CASSFGGRGHEQYF. The CDR3 DNA reads as TGTGCCAGCAGCTTCGGCGGCAGGGGCCACGAGCAGTACTTC.